Listed below are T cell receptor beta chains from one sample, sequenced in a study of shared clonotypes between healthy human individuals. Data came from immunoSEQ multiplex PCR; TCRdb stores just in-frame clones and leaves some out. The sample yields some 1.5 million clones, roughly 98% seen once. The sample comprised naive CD4+ T cells sorted from blood. The receptors were gathered from a man aged 25 to 40 in good health. Both conserved end residues are part of each CDR3. A D gene is named only where the DNA matches it firmly. Size is omitted from some rows. Given values are once, few, many or a class for expanded clones.

abundance: -
j_gene: TRBJ2-7
d_gene: -
v_gene: TRBV5-1
CDR3nt: TGCGCCAGCAGCCTCGGGGCAAAGATTGAGCAGTACTTC
CDR3aa: CASSLGAKIEQYF

abundance: -
j_gene: TRBJ2-1
d_gene: -
v_gene: TRBV29-1
CDR3nt: TGCAGCGTTGAAGATAGGAAACTAGTCTACAATGAGCAGTTCTTC
CDR3aa: CSVEDRKLVYNEQFF

abundance: -
j_gene: TRBJ1-1
d_gene: -
v_gene: TRBV9
CDR3nt: TGTGCCAGCAGCCCCCGGGTGTCGTTAGACACTGAAGCTTTCTTT
CDR3aa: CASSPRVSLDTEAFF

abundance: -
j_gene: TRBJ1-2
d_gene: -
v_gene: TRBV7-9
CDR3nt: TGTGCCAGCAGCTTTGGACAAGTTCGGGACTATGGCTACACCTTC
CDR3aa: CASSFGQVRDYGYTF

abundance: -
j_gene: TRBJ2-2
d_gene: -
v_gene: TRBV2
CDR3nt: TGTGCCAGCAGACTCCGTAACACCGGGGAGCTGTTTTTT
CDR3aa: CASRLRNTGELFF

abundance: -
j_gene: TRBJ2-7
d_gene: TRBD1
v_gene: TRBV5-1
CDR3nt: TGCGCCAGCAGCTTGGTTTCGGGGACAGTCGACGAGCAGTACTTC
CDR3aa: CASSLVSGTVDEQYF

abundance: once
j_gene: TRBJ2-7
d_gene: -
v_gene: TRBV28
CDR3nt: TGTGCCAGCACAAACTCCTACGAGCAGTACTTC
CDR3aa: CASTNSYEQYF

abundance: -
j_gene: TRBJ2-4
d_gene: TRBD1
v_gene: TRBV6-5
CDR3nt: TGTGCCAGCAGTGTAGGGACAGAGGTTCAGTACTTC
CDR3aa: CASSVGTEVQYF

abundance: -
j_gene: TRBJ2-3
d_gene: TRBD2
v_gene: TRBV29-1
CDR3nt: TGCAGCGTGACGAAAAAGCCAGCGGGAGGGGTCACAGATACGCAGTATTTT
CDR3aa: CSVTKKPAGGVTDTQYF

abundance: -
j_gene: TRBJ2-1
d_gene: TRBD2
v_gene: TRBV5-6
CDR3nt: TGTGCCAGCAGGTTAATAGCGGGAGCCTACAATGAGCAGTTCTTC
CDR3aa: CASRLIAGAYNEQFF

abundance: -
j_gene: TRBJ2-7
d_gene: TRBD2
v_gene: TRBV15
CDR3nt: TGTGCCACCAGCAGAGATATTGGTACTAGCGGAACCTACGAGCAGTACTTC
CDR3aa: CATSRDIGTSGTYEQYF

abundance: -
j_gene: TRBJ2-2
d_gene: TRBD1
v_gene: TRBV11-2
CDR3nt: TGTGCCAGCAGCTTAGGGGGACAGGGGGCCGGGGAGCTGTTTTTT
CDR3aa: CASSLGGQGAGELFF

abundance: -
j_gene: TRBJ2-2
d_gene: -
v_gene: TRBV7-9
CDR3nt: TGTGCCAGCAGCGTAAACAGGGTTAGCGGGGAGCTGTTTTTT
CDR3aa: CASSVNRVSGELFF

abundance: -
j_gene: TRBJ2-7
d_gene: -
v_gene: TRBV4-3
CDR3nt: TGCGCCAGCAGCCAAGCCAGGGGACCCTACGAGCAGTACTTC
CDR3aa: CASSQARGPYEQYF

abundance: -
j_gene: TRBJ1-2
d_gene: -
v_gene: TRBV9
CDR3nt: TGTGCCAGCAGCGTAGAGGTGGGGCTGAACTATGGCTACACCTTC
CDR3aa: CASSVEVGLNYGYTF

abundance: -
j_gene: TRBJ1-1
d_gene: -
v_gene: TRBV5-1
CDR3nt: TGCGCCAGCAGCTTGCGGGTTTCTGGGCAGAACACTGAAGCTTTCTTT
CDR3aa: CASSLRVSGQNTEAFF

abundance: once
j_gene: TRBJ1-1
d_gene: -
v_gene: TRBV30
CDR3nt: TGTGCCTGGAGCTCCCGCAGGGACACTGAAGCTTTCTTT
CDR3aa: CAWSSRRDTEAFF

abundance: -
j_gene: TRBJ1-1
d_gene: -
v_gene: TRBV29-1
CDR3nt: TGCAGCGTGCGGATGCTCCTAAACTCTGAAGCTTTCTTT
CDR3aa: CSVRMLLNSEAFF

abundance: -
j_gene: TRBJ2-1
d_gene: -
v_gene: TRBV7-9
CDR3nt: TGTGCCAGCAGCTTAGCGCGAGGAGGCTCGCGGGTAAACTACAATGAGCAGTTCTTC
CDR3aa: CASSLARGGSRVNYNEQFF

abundance: -
j_gene: TRBJ2-3
d_gene: TRBD2
v_gene: TRBV5-1
CDR3nt: TGCGCCAGCAGCTTTTCCCCGGGAGGTAGCACAGATACGCAGTATTTT
CDR3aa: CASSFSPGGSTDTQYF

abundance: -
j_gene: TRBJ2-1
d_gene: TRBD2
v_gene: TRBV29-1
CDR3nt: TGCAGCGTCGGACTGCGGCTAGCGGGAGTGGAGCAGTTCTTC
CDR3aa: CSVGLRLAGVEQFF

abundance: -
j_gene: TRBJ2-5
d_gene: TRBD2
v_gene: TRBV9
CDR3nt: TGTGCCAGCAGCGTAGCAGGGAGGGATGGGACCCAGTACTTC
CDR3aa: CASSVAGRDGTQYF

abundance: -
j_gene: TRBJ2-3
d_gene: TRBD2
v_gene: TRBV6-5
CDR3nt: TGTGCCAGCCGGGGGGGCCAGATGGGGGCAGATACGCAGTATTTT
CDR3aa: CASRGGQMGADTQYF

abundance: -
j_gene: TRBJ2-3
d_gene: TRBD2
v_gene: TRBV5-4
CDR3nt: TGTGCCAGCAGCGAGCGGGACACAGATACGCAGTATTTT
CDR3aa: CASSERDTDTQYF

abundance: -
j_gene: TRBJ2-2
d_gene: -
v_gene: TRBV9
CDR3nt: TGTGCCAGCAGCGTAATAGCGGATAAGAACACCGGGGAGCTGTTTTTT
CDR3aa: CASSVIADKNTGELFF

abundance: -
j_gene: TRBJ2-1
d_gene: -
v_gene: TRBV9
CDR3nt: TGTGCCAGCAGCGTAGAATACTACAATGAGCAGTTCTTC
CDR3aa: CASSVEYYNEQFF

abundance: -
j_gene: TRBJ1-1
d_gene: -
v_gene: TRBV6-1
CDR3nt: TGTGCCAGCAGTGTCCAGAAGAACACTGAAGCTTTCTTT
CDR3aa: CASSVQKNTEAFF

abundance: -
j_gene: TRBJ2-5
d_gene: -
v_gene: TRBV5-4
CDR3nt: TGTGCCAGCAGCTGGGCACCACGGGACAAAGAGACCCAGTACTTC
CDR3aa: CASSWAPRDKETQYF

abundance: -
j_gene: TRBJ1-5
d_gene: -
v_gene: TRBV28
CDR3nt: TGTGCCAGCAGTTTATTTGCAGACCGCTTCGGTAATCAGCCCCAGCATTTT
CDR3aa: CASSLFADRFGNQPQHF

abundance: -
j_gene: TRBJ1-2
d_gene: -
v_gene: TRBV6-5
CDR3nt: TGTGCCAGCAGTTACCCGGCAGGAGGGACTTATGGCTACACCTTC
CDR3aa: CASSYPAGGTYGYTF

abundance: -
j_gene: TRBJ1-2
d_gene: TRBD1
v_gene: TRBV27
CDR3nt: TGTGCCAGCAAACAACGAAGGGACAGAGGGTTACATGGCTACACCTTC
CDR3aa: CASKQRRDRGLHGYTF

abundance: -
j_gene: TRBJ1-1
d_gene: -
v_gene: TRBV19
CDR3nt: TGTGCCAGTAGCGGGAACACTGAAGCTTTCTTT
CDR3aa: CASSGNTEAFF

abundance: -
j_gene: TRBJ2-7
d_gene: -
v_gene: TRBV9
CDR3nt: TGTGCCAGCAGCTCTAAGTACGAGCAGTACTTC
CDR3aa: CASSSKYEQYF

abundance: -
j_gene: TRBJ2-3
d_gene: TRBD2
v_gene: TRBV9
CDR3nt: TGTGCCAGCAGCCCACGCCCAACTAGCGGCACAGATACGCAGTATTTT
CDR3aa: CASSPRPTSGTDTQYF

abundance: -
j_gene: TRBJ1-5
d_gene: TRBD1
v_gene: TRBV28
CDR3nt: TGTGCCAGCAGTTCGTGGGGACAGGGGTTCAATCAGCCCCAGCATTTT
CDR3aa: CASSSWGQGFNQPQHF

abundance: -
j_gene: TRBJ2-4
d_gene: -
v_gene: TRBV2
CDR3nt: TGTGCCAGCACGGGTGGCTACTTAGCCAAAAACATTCAGTACTTC
CDR3aa: CASTGGYLAKNIQYF

abundance: -
j_gene: TRBJ2-3
d_gene: TRBD2
v_gene: TRBV28
CDR3nt: TGTGCGATCGAAGCGGGAGGGTGGAATACGCAGTATTTT
CDR3aa: CAIEAGGWNTQYF

abundance: -
j_gene: TRBJ2-2
d_gene: TRBD1
v_gene: TRBV9
CDR3nt: TGTGCCAGCAGCGTAGGTTCGACAGGGGGAACGACCGGGGAGCTGTTTTTT
CDR3aa: CASSVGSTGGTTGELFF

abundance: once
j_gene: TRBJ1-3
d_gene: TRBD1
v_gene: TRBV28
CDR3nt: TGTGCCAGCAGTCGGACAGGGTTATCCTCTGGAAACACCATATATTTT
CDR3aa: CASSRTGLSSGNTIYF

abundance: -
j_gene: TRBJ1-4
d_gene: TRBD1
v_gene: TRBV7-2
CDR3nt: TGTGCCAGCAGCTCCCGGACAGGGGGCGCAAAGAATGAAAAACTGTTTTTT
CDR3aa: CASSSRTGGAKNEKLFF